This is a list of T cell receptor beta chains from one sample in a study of blood T cell repertoires in COVID-19. Assay used: immunoSEQ multiplex PCR; TCRdb lists only in-frame clones, some missing. Seen here are some 120,000 clones, less than 90% observed once, and the top ten hold approximately 6.6%. The sample was peripheral blood. Receptors originate from an older man with active or convalescent COVID-19. Both conserved end residues are part of each CDR3. The D gene is left open where the match is weak. Not every row has a clone size; where given, it reads once, few, many or a size class.

v_gene	j_gene	abundance	d_gene	CDR3nt	CDR3aa
TRBV9	TRBJ1-1	.	TRBD1	TGTGCCAGCAGCGTAGGCCCCGGGACAGGGGGTTACACTGAAGCTTTCTTT	CASSVGPGTGGYTEAFF
TRBV29-1	TRBJ2-2	.	.	TGCAGCGTTGAAGATCCGGGTCGCTCGGTGGGCGGGGAGCTGTTTTTT	CSVEDPGRSVGGELFF
TRBV19	TRBJ1-4	.	.	TGTGCCAGTAGTGTCAGCCGAGGGGAAAAACTGTTTTTT	CASSVSRGEKLFF
TRBV18	TRBJ2-3	few	TRBD2	TGTGCCAGCTCCCGGACTAGCGGCACAGATACGCAGTATTTT	CASSRTSGTDTQYF
TRBV27	TRBJ2-1	.	TRBD2	TGTGCCAGCAGTCTATGGACTAGCGGGAGTTATGAGCAGTTCTTC	CASSLWTSGSYEQFF
TRBV4-3	TRBJ2-7	.	TRBD1	TGCGCCAGCAGCCTATGGACAGGGCGAGGCTCCTTCCAGCAGTACTTC	CASSLWTGRGSFQQYF
TRBV18	TRBJ1-5	.	.	TGTGCCAGCTCACCGGGACAAAGTTTCAATCAGCCCCAGCATTTT	CASSPGQSFNQPQHF
TRBV12-5	TRBJ1-1	.	.	TGTGCTAGTGGTTTGAGCCGTGAAGCTTTCTTT	CASGLSREAFF
TRBV9	TRBJ2-4	.	TRBD2	TGTGCCAGCAGCCCCCGACTAGCGCGAGATATGCAACTAGCCAAAAACATTCAGTACTTC	CASSPRLARDMQLAKNIQYF
TRBV10-3	TRBJ2-1	.	TRBD2	TGTGCCATCAGTGAGTCCCTGACAGGATCGGGACTAGAGGGGCAGAGGTCCTACAATGAGCAGTTCTTC	CAISESLTGSGLEGQRSYNEQFF
TRBV7-7	TRBJ2-2	.	.	TGTGCCAGCAGCTTAGCGCGTGGAGGGACCGGGGAGCTGTTTTTT	CASSLARGGTGELFF
TRBV19	TRBJ1-1	.	TRBD1	TGTGCCAGTTATCCACAGGGGGTCAGCACTGAAGCTTTCTTT	CASYPQGVSTEAFF
TRBV5-4	TRBJ1-6	.	.	TGTGCCAGCAGCCTTGGACAGAATAATTCACCCCTCCACTTT	CASSLGQNNSPLHF
TRBV7-2	TRBJ1-3	.	TRBD1	TGTGCCAGCAGCGGGACAGTTTCTGGAAACACCATATATTTT	CASSGTVSGNTIYF
TRBV6-2/TRBV6-3	TRBJ2-5	.	TRBD2	TGTGCCAGCAGTTACGGTGGCGCGGGAGGGTGGGAGACCCAGTACTTC	CASSYGGAGGWETQYF
TRBV28	TRBJ1-5	.	.	TGTGCCAGCAGTGTGCTGACAGTGAGCAATCAGCCCCAGCATTTT	CASSVLTVSNQPQHF